A single sample is the source of the 5 T cell receptor beta chains below, sequenced in a study of regulatory T cells in long-lasting Graves disease. Time point reported: newly diagnosed GD, antithyroid drugs for less than 3 months. RNA from PBMCs was the source of the TCR library. Investigators prepared the TCR beta libraries by applying iRepertoire HTBI primers and Arm-PCR of CDR3 regions. TCRdb re-called the multiplex PCR reads with MiXCR, one entry per CDR3 protein. The sample holds around 320,000 distinct CDR3 sequences; approximately 15% are singletons and the top ten take 25% to 30%. These data are also associated with another study on T cells in Graves' hyperthyroidism and ophthalmopathy.

Here the sequenced sample was peripheral blood mononuclear cells (PBMCs), taken at new diagnosis, from a patient treated with antithyroid drugs. The receptors shown here come from a middle-aged man with Graves disease.

This clonotype showed up many times. The chain has TRBV5-8 and TRBJ2-3, with D possibly TRBD1 on 5 matching bases. The CDR3 sequence is 12 residues long. The ends were cut back, 5 bases at V and 4 bases at J, with 8 bases in the middle. Germline V lookup: CDR1 SGHTS, CDR2 YDEGEE. In DNA form, the CDR3 reads TGTGCCAGCAGACCAGGGTCAGATACGCAGTATTTT. It translates to CASRPGSDTQYF.

This clonotype has at least ten counts. The gene calls are TRBV18 and TRBJ2-5; 8 nucleotides align to TRBD2. The trim removed 4 bases at V and 7 bases at J, leaving 11 bases unmatched. The germline V gene encodes CDR1 KGHSH and CDR2 LQKENI. The CDR3 runs to 15 residues. CDR3: CASSLLAGVEGTQYF. The CDR3 coding sequence is TGTGCCAGCTCACTGCTAGCGGGTGTCGAGGGGACCCAGTACTTC. The full variable domain, with the rest looked up from reference TRBV18 and TRBJ2-5, is NAGVMQNPRHLVRRRGQEARLRCSPMKGHSHVYWYRQLPEEGLKFMVYLQKENIIDESGMPKERFSAEFPKEGPSILRIQQVVRGDSAAYFCASSLLAGVEGTQYFGPGTRLLVL.

This clonotype occurred many times. The rearrangement uses TRBV5-1 and TRBJ1-4; 7 positions agree with TRBD1. V was pared by 0 bases and J by 7 bases, with 6 bases of the junction left unmatched. The germline CDR1 and CDR2 sequences are SGHRS and YFSETQ. The CDR3 length is 15 residues. The CDR3 DNA sequence: TGCGCCAGCAGCTTGGAGGGGGCCATGGGTGAAAAACTGTTTTTT. As protein: CASSLEGAMGEKLFF.

This chain connects TRBV2 to TRBJ2-4; a weak D match, TRBD1 (7 bases). The CDR3 runs 14 residues. Trimming took 7 bases from V and 7 from J, leaving 17 bases between them. Per germline, CDR1 SNHLY and CDR2 FYNNEI. The CDR3 DNA is TGTGCCAGCAAAGACGCGGGACAGTTTAACATTCAGTACTTC. Translation: CASKDAGQFNIQYF.

This clonotype was observed at least ten times. V gene TRBV6-1 combines with J gene TRBJ1-2; D ambiguous. Trimming took 3 bases from V and 3 from J, leaving 8 bases between them. Looked up from germline, CDR1 is MNHNS and CDR2 is SASEGT. This CDR3 contains 13 residues. The DNA of the CDR3 is TGTGCCAGCAGTGATGGGAAGGACTATGGCTACACCTTC. It is translated as CASSDGKDYGYTF.